This TCR beta chain was identified in a study of shared clonotypes between healthy human individuals. Study-level information: The people who gave samples were a couple of women and a few men aged 18 to 49.

Unsorted PBMC samples were amplified in replicate PCRs containing approximately 300 ng DNA, some 33,000 T cell genomes. Ten immunoSEQ deep assay plates were used by the authors to sequence unsorted PBMC DNA. The assay was immunoSEQ multiplex PCR, and TCRdb's table has in-frame clones only and misses some. Among hundreds of thousands of clones, around 76% were seen once, and the ten largest hold more than 10%. The CDR3 spans 12 residues. Germline V gene sequence: CDR1 MNHEY, CDR2 SMNVEV (reference sequence). Trimming removed 10 bases from V and 4 bases from J, with 12 bases in between. The genes are TRBV27 and TRBJ2-3; D ambiguous. This TCR derives from a woman between 40 and 55 years old in good health. Some clones in this sample may be carry-over from other donors' samples. Sequenced sample: PBMCs. The CDR3 bases are TGTGCCACTCGAAGTGGGCCAGATACGCAGTATTTT. Translated: CATRSGPDTQYF.